The rows below give T cell receptor beta chains drawn from one sample of a study of Ad26.COV2.S vaccination and SARS-CoV-2 variants. Profiled with immunoSEQ multiplex PCR; TCRdb holds only in-frame clones, not every one. The table records roughly 100,000 clones, around 80% of them present only once. Sequencing used peripheral blood, obtained after recovery from COVID-19. These receptors were obtained from a human donor who had recovered from COVID-19. The CDR3 runs from the conserved cysteine through the conserved F or W. The D gene is left open where the match is weak. Clone size is given for some rows only: seen once, a few or many times, or a class if the clone is expanded.

cdr3_nt,cdr3_aa,d_call,v_call,clone_size,j_call
TGTGCCAGCAGTTCTCGGGACAGGGGACAAGAGACCCAGTACTTC,CASSSRDRGQETQYF,TRBD1,TRBV28,once,TRBJ2-5
TGTGCCAGCAGCCTAGACACAGGGGGCCCTTCCTACGAGCAGTACTTC,CASSLDTGGPSYEQYF,TRBD1,TRBV6-2/TRBV6-3,.,TRBJ2-7
TGTGCCAGCTCAACCGGACAGAACTATGGCTACACCTTC,CASSTGQNYGYTF,.,TRBV18,.,TRBJ1-2
TGTGCCAGCAGTGAAGACCCTTATGGCAATCAGCCCCAGCATTTT,CASSEDPYGNQPQHF,.,TRBV2,.,TRBJ1-5
TGTGCCTGCCGCCGGGACGGTTCTCCTAGCGAGCAGTACTTC,CACRRDGSPSEQYF,.,TRBV30,.,TRBJ2-7
TGTGCCAGCAGGGGCACAGATACGCAGTATTTT,CASRGTDTQYF,.,TRBV27,.,TRBJ2-3
TGTGCCAGCAGTTGGACGGGACAGGGTCAGGACACTGAAGCTTTCTTT,CASSWTGQGQDTEAFF,TRBD1,TRBV6-5,.,TRBJ1-1
TGTGCCAGCAGCGACCCGGCGGACTACAATGAGCAGTTCTTC,CASSDPADYNEQFF,.,TRBV7-9,.,TRBJ2-1
TGTGCCAGCAGTCGACCAACCACTAGCGGGGGTTCCTACGAGCAGTACTTC,CASSRPTTSGGSYEQYF,TRBD2,TRBV28,.,TRBJ2-7
TGTGCCACCAGTGATTCTCAGGGGTACACCGGGGAGCTGTTTTTT,CATSDSQGYTGELFF,.,TRBV24-1,few,TRBJ2-2
TGTGCCAGCAGCGCCGGGCGGTTAGCTAACTATGGCTACACCTTC,CASSAGRLANYGYTF,.,TRBV9,.,TRBJ1-2
TGTGCCAGCCGGTTCTCCTATAATTCACCCCTCCACTTT,CASRFSYNSPLHF,.,TRBV6-5,.,TRBJ1-6
TGTGCCAGCAGCTTAATTAGCGCTCCTAACACAGATACGCAGTATTTT,CASSLISAPNTDTQYF,.,TRBV7-3,.,TRBJ2-3